The 7 T cell receptor beta chains presented below share a single source sample, sequenced in a study of beta chain features in type 1 diabetes (dated by TCRdb to 2016 to 2019). Library preparation was by the immunoSEQ multiplex PCR assay. The entire isolated RNA was reverse transcribed using the High Capacity cDNA Reverse Transcription Kit, and thus expressed TCRB transcripts were sequenced. TCRdb holds this immuneACCESS table with in-frame rearrangements only. Some clones are missing; in checked studies, unresolved V genes explain under half, and the rest has no known cause. The sample contains about 320,000 clones, 11% to 15% of them found a single time. Roughly 6.7% of the sample is held by the ten biggest clonotypes. Sequencing was performed on central memory CD4+ T cells from blood. The origin of the receptors is a young man in good health.

This clone was counted between two and nine times. The chain uses TRBV7-3 and TRBJ1-1; D unresolved. The length of the CDR3 is 13 residues. Germline V CDR1 and CDR2: SGHTA, FQGTGA. V was trimmed by 5 bases and J by 0 bases, leaving 7 bases between them. In nucleotides, the CDR3 is TGTGCCAGCAGCGCGACGGTGAACACTGAAGCTTTCTTT. Translated, it gives CASSATVNTEAFF. Full variable domain (rest looked up from reference TRBV7-3 and TRBJ1-1): GAGVSQTPSNKVTEKGKYVELRCDPISGHTALYWYRQSLGQGPEFLIYFQGTGAADDSGLPNDRFFAVRPEGSVSTLKIQRTERGDSAVYLCASSATVNTEAFFGQGTRLTVV.

This clone was recorded many times. The V and J genes are TRBV2 and TRBJ1-5; 9 positions agree with TRBD1. Germline CDR1 is SNHLY and CDR2 is FYNNEI. The V and J ends lost 4 bases and 5 bases, in that order; junction bases with no gene match: 6. This CDR3 comprises 15 residues. The CDR3 DNA reads as TGTGCCAGCAGTGGCGGGGACAGGGTCTATCAGCCCCAGCATTTT. This codes for CASSGGDRVYQPQHF.

This clone was picked up a small number of times. This chain connects TRBV7-9 to TRBJ2-4; unclear D gene. The CDR3 length is 14 residues. Germline V lookup: CDR1 SEHNR, CDR2 FQNEAQ (reference sequence). V lost 1 base and J 2 bases, leaving 6 bases between the germline ends. This chain's CDR3 is CASSLEASKNIQYF. The CDR3 DNA sequence: TGTGCCAGCAGCTTAGAGGCCTCCAAAAACATTCAGTACTTC.

This chain uses TRBV7-2 with TRBJ1-1; D not resolved. This CDR3 has 12 residues. Germline CDR1 SGHTA, CDR2 FQGNSA. The V gene lost 4 bases and the J gene lost 1 base, with 4 bases spanning the gap. The CDR3 nucleotides are TGTGCCAGCAGCTACAGGAACACTGAAGCTTTCTTT. It yields the protein CASSYRNTEAFF.

The chain employs TRBV5-5 and TRBJ1-4, with D hard to call. Trimming cost V 6 bases and J 1 base, with 13 bases left between them. The CDR3 contains 15 residues. Germline CDR1 reads SGHKS; CDR2 reads YYEKEE (reference sequence). The CDR3 region is CASNERRGTNEKLFF. The CDR3 bases are TGTGCCAGCAACGAGAGACGGGGAACTAATGAAAAACTGTTTTTT.

This clone showed up many times. CDR3 DNA sequence: TGTGCCAGCAGCGTAGATGGTACATCTTACGAGCAGTACTTC. Translating it yields CASSVDGTSYEQYF. This rearrangement joins TRBV9 to TRBJ2-7; D not certain. The V end was cut by 0 bases, the J end by 4 bases, with 11 bases between. This CDR3 is 14 amino acids long. The germline V gene encodes CDR1 SGDLS and CDR2 YYNGEE.

The chain couples TRBV6-1 to TRBJ1-2, with D perhaps TRBD1 (5 bases). The CDR3 has 14 amino acids. V gave up 2 bases and J gave up 3 bases, with 10 bases separating them. Per germline, CDR1 MNHNS and CDR2 SASEGT. Written as DNA, the CDR3 is TGTGCCAGCAGTGAAAATCTAGGGGACTATGGCTACACCTTC. Its translation: CASSENLGDYGYTF.